This TCR beta chain appears in the sequencing data of a study of a mutant IDH1 vaccine in newly diagnosed glioma. The overall study: Earlier therapy was either radiotherapy, temozolomide, or both, and most got both.

Per germline, CDR1 MNHNS and CDR2 SASEGT. CDR3 length: 14 amino acids. V lost 6 bases and J lost 6; bases outside the gene matches: 6. Time point described: baseline, week 1 (first vaccination visit). Noted treatment: pre-vaccination baseline after standard-of-care therapy. Donor diagnoses consisted of new WHO grade 3 or 4 IDH1-mutant, ATRX-lost astrocytomas. Assay: immunoSEQ multiplex PCR; the TCRdb copy retains only in-frame clones and omits some. The table shows about 98,000 clones, with 70% to 90% occurring only once. The source was PBMCs, collected from a glioma patient treated with radiotherapy, temozolomide or both. This receptor was obtained from a woman between 45 and 60 years old with glioma. The genes are TRBV6-1 and TRBJ2-1; 9 bases match TRBD1. The CDR3 nucleotides are TGTGCCAGCAGACCGGGACAGGGCCCCAATGAGCAGTTCTTC. Its translation is CASRPGQGPNEQFF.